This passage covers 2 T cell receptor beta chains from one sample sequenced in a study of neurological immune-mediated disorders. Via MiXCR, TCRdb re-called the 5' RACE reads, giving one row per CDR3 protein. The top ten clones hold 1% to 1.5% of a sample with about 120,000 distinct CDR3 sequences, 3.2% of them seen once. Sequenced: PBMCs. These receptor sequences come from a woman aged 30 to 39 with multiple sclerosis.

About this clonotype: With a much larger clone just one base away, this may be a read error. As DNA, the CDR3 is TGTGCCAGCAGGAAGACTAGCGGGGGGGCAGAGACCCAGTACTTC. Residues: CASRKTSGGAETQYF. The V gene is TRBV5-4, the J gene TRBJ2-5; 14 bases are shared with TRBD2. CDR1 and CDR2 from the germline V gene are SGHNT and YYREEE (reference sequence). CDR3 length: 15 residues. V lost 5 bases and J lost 4; bases outside the gene matches: 4.

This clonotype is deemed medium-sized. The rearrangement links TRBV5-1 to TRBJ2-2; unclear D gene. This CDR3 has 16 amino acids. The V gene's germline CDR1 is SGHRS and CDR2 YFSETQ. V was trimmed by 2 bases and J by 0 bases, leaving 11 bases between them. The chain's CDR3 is CASSFQTLTNTGELFF. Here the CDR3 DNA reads TGCGCCAGCAGCTTTCAGACTCTTACGAACACCGGGGAGCTGTTTTTT.